The 16 T cell receptor beta chains below were found in one sample sequenced in a study of OX40 agonist ivuxolimab in advanced cancers. Using immunoSEQ multiplex PCR, the repertoire was profiled, and TCRdb retains in-frame clones only, with some absent. The sample includes about 24,000 clones, 73% of them seen just once. The starting material was CD4+ or CD8+ T cells sorted from blood, obtained in a trial of the OX40 agonist ivuxolimab. The receptors originated from an adult with an advanced solid tumor such as melanoma, head and neck, liver or kidney cancer.

This clone was counted between two and nine times. The gene calls are TRBV9 and TRBJ1-1; perhaps TRBD1 as D (5 bases). This CDR3 has 14 residues. Deletions cut 0 bases from V and 4 bases from J, with 10 bases between. The germline V gene encodes CDR1 SGDLS and CDR2 YYNGEE. The CDR3 here is CASSVAGTGTEAFF. CDR3 nucleotide sequence: TGTGCCAGCAGCGTAGCCGGGACGGGCACTGAAGCTTTCTTT.

Points on this clone: The junction differs from germline at one of its ends, possibly a read error. This chain's CDR3 is CASSFEISYEQYF. The DNA for the CDR3 is TGTGCCAGCAGCTTTGAAATCTCCTACGAGCAGTACTTC. This chain joins TRBV5-3 and TRBJ2-7; D is ambiguous. TRBV5-3 belongs to the ORF category, with a function that is uncertain. The CDR3 has 13 residues.

This clone was counted only a few times. The chain couples TRBV6-5 to TRBJ1-1; D unresolved. Germline V gene sequence: CDR1 MNHEY, CDR2 SVGAGI. CDR3 size: 13 residues. V was cut by 2 bases and J by 7 bases, with 11 bases left in between. The CDR3 nucleotides are TGTGCCAGCAGTTACCTCGAGCATCATGAAGCTTTCTTT. This translates into CASSYLEHHEAFF.

Of note for this clone: A much larger clone differs from this one at a single base, so this may be a read error. This chain joins TRBV19 and TRBJ2-7, with D possibly matching TRBD1 (5 bases). The CDR3 is made up of 14 amino acids. Between the trimmed V and J ends, which lost 7 bases and 0 bases, there was a span of 13 bases. From germline, CDR1 is LNHDA and CDR2 SQIVND (reference sequence). The CDR3 protein is CASKDTLSSYEQYF. CDR3 in DNA: TGTGCCAGTAAGGACACTCTCAGCTCCTACGAGCAGTACTTC.

V usage is TRBV7-9 and J usage is TRBJ2-3; D may be TRBD1 (6 bases). Between the trimmed V and J ends, which lost 3 bases and 2 bases, there was a span of 12 bases. The CDR3 has 15 amino acids. Germline loops: CDR1 SEHNR, CDR2 FQNEAQ (reference sequence). For the CDR3, the DNA is TGTGCCAGCAGCTTCACAGGGCAGAACACAGATACGCAGTATTTT. Translating gives CASSFTGQNTDTQYF.

This clone showed up just once. V gene TRBV28 combines with J gene TRBJ1-4; D is undetermined. The CDR3 runs to 16 residues. Germline V CDR1 and CDR2: MDHEN, SYDVKM. The V and J ends lost 3 bases and 6 bases respectively, with 17 bases between them. The CDR3 is CASSFNPRELHEKLFF. The CDR3 DNA reads as TGTGCCAGCAGTTTCAACCCCCGGGAGCTTCATGAAAAACTGTTTTTT.

The chain combines TRBV7-9 with TRBJ1-5; D gene uncertain. V dropped 5 bases and J dropped 0 bases, with 8 bases sitting between them. The length of the CDR3 is 14 residues. Germline V CDR1 and CDR2: SEHNR, FQNEAQ (reference sequence). CDR3 amino acids: CASSLDYSNQPQHF. The CDR3 bases are TGTGCCAGCAGCCTTGATTATAGCAATCAGCCCCAGCATTTT.

This clone was seen more than once but under ten times. V gene TRBV7-2 combines with J gene TRBJ1-6, with D maybe TRBD1 (5 bases). V was clipped by 5 bases and J by 6 bases, with 8 bases between them. CDR1 and CDR2 (germline): SGHTA, FQGNSA. The CDR3 is made up of 13 amino acids. Written as DNA, the CDR3 is TGTGCCAGCAGCCGGGACGGTAATTCACCCCTCCACTTT. It encodes CASSRDGNSPLHF.

The rearrangement links TRBV7-9 to TRBJ2-2; weak D call: TRBD1 (5 bases). This CDR3 has 15 amino acids. The germline V and J ends were trimmed by 7 bases and 0 bases, with 12 bases remaining between them. Germline lookup yields CDR1 SEHNR and CDR2 FQNEAQ (reference sequence). CDR3 DNA sequence: TGTGCCAGCATCGACAGAGAATCGAACACCGGGGAGCTGTTTTTT. It codes for CASIDRESNTGELFF.

CDR3 loop: CASSYERDLRGYTF. The CDR3 coding sequence is TGTGCCAGCAGTTACGAGAGAGACCTGAGAGGCTACACCTTC. The chain has TRBV6-5 and TRBJ1-2; no clear D gene. Germline V gene sequence: CDR1 MNHEY, CDR2 SVGAGI. V was trimmed by 2 bases and J by 8 bases, leaving 15 bases between them. The length of the CDR3 is 14 residues.

This chain links TRBV7-6 with TRBJ2-7; D unclear. Germline-derived CDR1 and CDR2 are SGHVS and FNYEAQ. Between the trimmed V and J ends, which lost 1 base and 2 bases, there was a span of 15 bases. The CDR3 is 16 amino acids. The CDR3 spells CASSLEATLSTYEQYF. CDR3 bases: TGTGCCAGCAGCTTAGAGGCGACCCTATCGACCTACGAGCAGTACTTC.

The V gene is TRBV6-5, the J gene TRBJ1-2; no firm D call. The germline V gene has CDR1 MNHEY and CDR2 SVGAGI. CDR3 length: 13 residues. Between the trimmed V and J ends, which lost 5 bases and 1 base, there was a span of 8 bases. CDR3 nucleotide sequence: TGTGCCAGCAGTCCGGGGAGTAACTATGGCTACACCTTC. Translating gives CASSPGSNYGYTF.

This clone was found a few times. The V and J genes are TRBV5-1 and TRBJ1-6; D call uncertain. CDR1 is SGHRS, CDR2 YFSETQ, per germline. The V gene lost 4 bases and the J gene lost 8 bases, with 22 bases spanning the gap. This CDR3 has 17 residues. The CDR3 region has the DNA TGCGCCAGCAGCGAATACCCCTGGGAGGACGGAGATTCACCCCTCCACTTT. This translates into CASSEYPWEDGDSPLHF.

This clone has more than one count but fewer than ten. The genes are TRBV27 and TRBJ1-5; D may be TRBD1 (5 bases). The germline V gene encodes CDR1 MNHEY and CDR2 SMNVEV (reference sequence). The CDR3 is made up of 14 amino acids. The V end was cut by 7 bases, the J end by 6 bases, with 16 bases between. The CDR3 protein is CASTPGGPGQPQHF. The CDR3 DNA sequence: TGTGCCAGCACCCCGGGGGGTCCTGGTCAGCCCCAGCATTTT.

V usage is TRBV11-1 and J usage is TRBJ1-5; unclear D gene. Germline V CDR1 and CDR2: SGHAT, FQDESV (reference sequence). The CDR3 sequence is 13 residues long. Trimming took 2 bases from V and 1 from J, leaving 3 bases between them. CDR3 region: CASSLHSNQPQHF. The CDR3 DNA sequence: TGTGCCAGCAGCTTACACAGCAATCAGCCCCAGCATTTT.

The rearrangement links TRBV7-8 to TRBJ2-3; a possible D gene is TRBD2 (7 bases). V lost 4 bases, J lost 4 bases, and 15 bases lay in between. The CDR3 has 15 amino acids. Germline V gives CDR1 SGHVS, CDR2 FQNEAQ. CDR3 DNA: TGTGCCAGCAGCTCCACCGGCGGGGGCGCAGATACGCAGTATTTT. Its protein is CASSSTGGGADTQYF.